This TCR beta chain was retrieved from a study of T cells in Graves' hyperthyroidism and ophthalmopathy. Broader study findings: A model of 13 V-J pairs discriminated ophthalmopathy from stable hyperthyroidism.

The V gene's germline CDR1 is SGHRS and CDR2 YFSETQ. The CDR3 spans 16 residues. With 4 bases clipped from V and 1 base from J, the junction kept 7 bases outside the gene matches. A note on this clonotype: What it binds is not known.

Active moderate-to-severe ophthalmopathy, Clinical Activity Score at least 3, NOSPECS at least 4, under 3 months' duration. Not enrolled were patients with uncontrolled infection, other autoimmune disease, pregnancy or lactation. It was RNA transcripts that yielded the amplified TCR beta CDR3 regions. The HTBI primer set drove a first-round RT-PCR of the TCR CDR3. MiXCR was run by TCRdb on the multiplex PCR reads, yielding one entry per CDR3 protein. The sample yields 490,000 or so distinct CDR3 sequences, less than 20% seen once. This receptor was identified in a man aged 35 to 55 with Graves' ophthalmopathy. The chain links TRBV5-1 to TRBJ2-5; TRBD2 matches 10 bases. Sequenced material: blood. CDR3 in amino acids: CASSLASGGRQETQYF. The CDR3 DNA reads TGCGCCAGCAGCCTCGCTAGCGGGGGACGCCAAGAGACCCAGTACTTC.